This entry describes one T cell receptor (beta chain). This sample is part of a study of blood T cell repertoires in COVID-19. Looking at the study overall: COVID-19 samples, acute and convalescent, were from the United States, Italy and Spain. T cells, B-cell-depleted T cells, or PBMCs provided the cDNA or gDNA that served as material.

Methods used by the authors: Cell counts per sample came from amplifying reference gene primers. TCRdb's copy holds only in-frame clones and misses some; the assay was immunoSEQ multiplex PCR. V and J calls and clone size are those listed in that table; D and trimming were worked out from the DNA. The repertoire includes about 150,000 clones, 75% to 85% of them detected once, and 7.2% sits in the top ten. The V gene's germline CDR1 is LNHDA and CDR2 SQIVND (reference sequence). The CDR3 totals 13 residues. The V gene lost 2 bases and the J gene lost 6 bases, with 10 bases spanning the gap. The TCR comes from a woman aged 45-65 years in a cohort sampled during active or convalescent COVID-19. The gene calls are TRBV19 and TRBJ1-1, with D maybe TRBD1 (6 bases). The specimen was peripheral blood. The DNA for the CDR3 is TGTGCCAGTAGTATACAGGGGTTGGCTGAAGCTTTCTTT. Protein: CASSIQGLAEAFF. Complete variable domain (other parts from reference TRBV19 and TRBJ1-1): DGGITQSPKYLFRKEGQNVTLSCEQNLNHDAMYWYRQDPGQGLRLIYYSQIVNDFQKGDIAEGYSVSREKKESFPLTVTSAQKNPTAFYLCASSIQGLAEAFFGQGTRLTVV.